The 24 T cell receptor beta chains below all came from one sample that was sequenced in a study of cytomegalovirus exposure and HLA in healthy donors. Use of 60 Vbeta and 13 Jbeta primers characterized the PCR. The repertoire was sequenced with immunoSEQ multiplex PCR; TCRdb's copy has only in-frame clones and lacks some. Here the sample spans about 160,000 clones, 60% to 80% being singletons. Sequenced input: PBMCs. The receptor source for this set is a man in his forties or fifties in good health and CMV-seropositive.

The rearrangement uses TRBV5-1 and TRBJ2-7, with D uncertain. The V and J ends lost 1 base and 2 bases respectively, with 13 bases between them. Germline V gene lookup returns CDR1 SGHRS and CDR2 YFSETQ. This CDR3 is 15 amino acids long. The CDR3 region has the DNA TGCGCCAGCAGCTTGAACCCCAGGCTGACCTACGAGCAGTACTTC. As protein: CASSLNPRLTYEQYF.

A few counts support this clone. This chain joins TRBV4-1 and TRBJ1-4; perhaps TRBD1 as D (5 bases). Germline loops: CDR1 MGHRA, CDR2 YSYEKL. Trimming stripped 0 bases from V and 4 bases from J, with 15 bases between. This CDR3 is 17 amino acids long. CDR3 loop: CASSQDPWGGNNEKLFF. DNA of the CDR3: TGCGCCAGCAGCCAAGATCCCTGGGGGGGGAATAATGAAAAACTGTTTTTT.

This clone was seen a few times. This chain links TRBV29-1 with TRBJ1-2, with D hard to call. Deletions cut 3 bases from V and 6 bases from J, with 11 bases between. Looked up from germline, CDR1 is SQVTM and CDR2 is ANQGSEA. CDR3 length: 12 amino acids. DNA for the CDR3: TGCAGCGTTGAGGGCACACCCAATGGCTACACCTTC. Translation gives CSVEGTPNGYTF.

The V and J genes are TRBV9 and TRBJ1-2; 8 nucleotides agree with TRBD1. The germline CDR1 and CDR2 sequences are SGDLS and YYNGEE. The CDR3 runs 14 residues. V dropped 0 bases and J dropped 6; count of bases not matched to a gene: 4. CDR3 bases: TGTGCCAGCAGCGTAGCTAACAGGGGGGATGGCTACACCTTC. Its translation is CASSVANRGDGYTF.

This clone was found once. The chain is built from TRBV28 and TRBJ2-5; 10 nucleotides align to TRBD1. Germline CDR1 is MDHEN and CDR2 is SYDVKM. The CDR3 is 15 residues long. The V and J ends lost 1 base and 4 bases, in that order; junction bases with no gene match: 3. CDR3 sequence reads: CASSLLTGGLETQYF. CDR3 DNA: TGTGCCAGCAGTTTATTGACAGGGGGCTTAGAGACCCAGTACTTC.

The CDR3 here is CASSQVARGAVYEQYF. The DNA for the CDR3 is TGTGCCAGCAGCCAAGTGGCGCGGGGGGCTGTCTACGAGCAGTACTTC. The V and J genes are TRBV4-2 and TRBJ2-7; 8 bases fit TRBD2. Trimming removed 1 base from V and 3 bases from J; junction bases left unmatched: 8. CDR3 length: 16 amino acids. Germline lookup yields CDR1 LGHNA and CDR2 YNFKEQ.

The chain has TRBV7-6 and TRBJ2-7, with a tentative D call TRBD1 (6 bases). The CDR3 covers 13 residues. Germline V gene sequence: CDR1 SGHVS, CDR2 FNYEAQ. Trimming shortened V by 6 bases and J by 3 bases, and 12 bases separated the two germline ends. The DNA of the CDR3 is TGTGCCAGCAGTCACGGGACAAACTACGAGCAGTACTTC. Translation gives CASSHGTNYEQYF.

The rearrangement joins TRBV19 to TRBJ2-4; 8 positions agree with TRBD1. In germline, CDR1 is LNHDA, CDR2 SQIVND (reference sequence). V lost 2 bases, J lost 8 bases, and 8 bases stayed unmatched. There are 15 residues in the CDR3. CDR3 nucleotide sequence: TGTGCCAGTAGTATACCCCGGACAGGGATGGACATTCAGTACTTC. It specifies CASSIPRTGMDIQYF.

On this clone: One end of the junction varies from germline; a read error may be responsible. Distinct nucleotide sequences in the sample also encode this CDR3. The rearrangement uses TRBV5-1 and TRBJ1-1, with a weak D call TRBD1 (5 bases). The CDR3 has 14 amino acids. From germline, CDR1 is SGHRS and CDR2 YFSETQ. CDR3 sequence: CASSFGGSGTEAFF. DNA of the CDR3: TGCGCTAGCAGCTTCGGGGGGTCGGGCACTGAAGCTTTCTTT.

To note about this clone: At one of its ends the junction is not consistent with the germline gene, which may arise from a read error. This chain connects TRBV7-2 to TRBJ2-5; D may be TRBD2 (5 bases). The CDR3 is 14 amino acids. Per the germline V gene, CDR1 is SGHTA and CDR2 is FQGNSA. This CDR3 reads CASSFPNGLRTPDF. The CDR3 nucleotides are TGTGCCAGCAGCTTTCCTAATGGACTCCGGACCCCCGACTTC.

The V and J genes are TRBV9 and TRBJ2-7, with a weak D call TRBD1 (5 bases). V was clipped by 0 bases and J by 0 bases, with 10 bases between them. This CDR3 contains 15 residues. Germline V lookup: CDR1 SGDLS, CDR2 YYNGEE. The CDR3 DNA follows: TGTGCCAGCAGCGTAGATACAGGTTCCTCCTACGAGCAGTACTTC. It yields the protein CASSVDTGSSYEQYF. Full variable domain (missing parts from reference TRBV9 and TRBJ2-7): DSGVTQTPKHLITATGQRVTLRCSPRSGDLSVYWYQQSLDQGLQFLIQYYNGEERAKGNILERFSAQQFPDLHSELNLSSLELGDSALYFCASSVDTGSSYEQYFGPGTRLTVT.

The CDR3 nucleotides read TGTGCCAGCAGTTATTGGAGCAAGCAGTTCTTC. It specifies CASSYWSKQFF. This chain uses TRBV6-5 with TRBJ2-1, with D uncertain. Trimming cost V 3 bases and J 11 bases, with 8 bases left between them. This CDR3 region has 11 residues. Germline V gene sequence: CDR1 MNHEY, CDR2 SVGAGI.

The J gene is TRBJ1-2, the V gene TRBV7-2; 7 bases map to TRBD1. The V and J ends lost 5 bases and 1 base, in that order; junction bases with no gene match: 7. This CDR3 has 15 amino acids. Germline CDR1 reads SGHTA; CDR2 reads FQGNSA. CDR3 region: CASSPQTGSNYGYTF. DNA for the CDR3: TGTGCCAGCAGCCCTCAGACAGGGAGTAACTATGGCTACACCTTC.

The chain is built from TRBV5-5 and TRBJ1-2; TRBD1 is a possible D gene (5 bases). Trimming took off 3 bases at V and 4 bases at J, with 25 bases between the two ends. The CDR3 sequence is 18 residues long. CDR1 and CDR2 from the germline V gene are SGHKS and YYEKEE (reference sequence). The DNA for the CDR3 is TGTGCCAGCAGCTCCCTGGGAATCCCAGGGAGGTCGGTCTATGGCTACACCTTC. This codes for CASSSLGIPGRSVYGYTF.

The chain carries TRBV19 and TRBJ2-3; 8 bases are shared with TRBD2. CDR3 size: 15 residues. Germline CDR1 LNHDA, CDR2 SQIVND (reference sequence). Unmatched junction bases numbered 5, after V lost 3 bases and J lost 3 bases. The CDR3 DNA is TGTGCCAGTAGTATTCGGGAGGGAGGAACAGATACGCAGTATTTT. Translated: CASSIREGGTDTQYF.

CDR3 region: CASSLPGLAGEQYF. CDR3 DNA sequence: TGCGCCAGCAGCTTGCCGGGACTAGCGGGGGAGCAGTACTTC. The chain recombines TRBV5-1 with TRBJ2-7; 13 bases are a match to TRBD2. Unmatched junction bases numbered 2, after V lost 1 base and J lost 7 bases. The germline V gene encodes CDR1 SGHRS and CDR2 YFSETQ. CDR3 size: 14 residues.

The gene calls are TRBV11-3 and TRBJ1-2; maybe TRBD1 (5 bases). This CDR3 comprises 13 residues. Trimming took off 7 bases at V and 4 bases at J, with 13 bases between the two ends. The germline V gene encodes CDR1 SGHNT and CDR2 YENEEA. CDR3 in amino acids: CASMQGGSYGYTF. The CDR3 DNA follows: TGTGCCAGCATGCAGGGAGGATCCTATGGCTACACCTTC.

The chain joins TRBV5-4 to TRBJ1-2; D is ambiguous. V was shortened by 5 bases and J by 3 bases, with 14 bases between the two germline ends. The CDR3 covers 14 residues. Germline V lookup: CDR1 SGHNT, CDR2 YYREEE (reference sequence). This CDR3 reads CASREQDRDYGYTF. CDR3 in DNA: TGTGCCAGCAGGGAGCAAGATCGAGACTATGGCTACACCTTC.

V gene TRBV7-2 combines with J gene TRBJ2-1; 11 nucleotides match TRBD2. CDR1 SGHTA and CDR2 FQGNSA come from the germline V gene. The CDR3 spans 15 residues. With 4 bases clipped from V and 6 bases from J, the junction kept 5 bases outside the gene matches. The CDR3, as DNA: TGTGCCAGCAGCTCTAGCGGGGGGAGTCCCAATGAGCAGTTCTTC. Its protein is CASSSSGGSPNEQFF. The full variable domain, completed using reference TRBV7-2 and TRBJ2-1, is GAGVSQSPSNKVTEKGKDVELRCDPISGHTALYWYRQSLGQGLEFLIYFQGNSAPDKSGLPSDRFSAERTGGSVSTLTIQRTQQEDSAVYLCASSSSGGSPNEQFFGPGTRLTVL.

The genes are TRBV2 and TRBJ1-1, with TRBD1 as a possible D gene (6 bases). Germline CDR1 is SNHLY and CDR2 is FYNNEI. The CDR3 sequence is 21 residues long. The ends were cut back, 3 bases at V and 0 bases at J, with 29 bases in the middle. The CDR3 coding sequence is TGTGCCAGCAGTGAGGGCCTCGAAACAGGGAAAGTGACTCGAATGAACACTGAAGCTTTCTTT. It is translated as CASSEGLETGKVTRMNTEAFF.

V gene TRBV4-1 combines with J gene TRBJ1-5, with D tentatively TRBD1 (5 bases). The V end was cut by 2 bases, the J end by 7 bases, with 12 bases between. CDR1 is MGHRA and CDR2 is YSYEKL in the germline V gene. There are 14 residues in the CDR3. The CDR3 sequence: CASSQNSGNQPQHF. The CDR3, as DNA: TGCGCCAGCAGCCAAAATTCAGGGAACCAGCCCCAGCATTTT.

The chain is built from TRBV11-2 and TRBJ2-7, with 8 bases identical to TRBD2. The germline gives CDR1 SGHAT, CDR2 FQNNGV. J was trimmed by 0 bases and V by 2 bases; bases with no gene match: 6. The CDR3 is 16 amino acids. The CDR3 loop reads CASSLMGLGPSYEQYF. The CDR3 nucleotides read TGTGCCAGCAGCTTAATGGGACTAGGCCCCTCCTACGAGCAGTACTTC. The full variable domain, its missing parts supplied by reference TRBV11-2 and TRBJ2-7, is EAGVAQSPRYKIIEKRQSVAFWCNPISGHATLYWYQQILGQGPKLLIQFQNNGVVDDSQLPKDRFSAERLKGVDSTLKIQPAKLEDSAVYLCASSLMGLGPSYEQYFGPGTRLTVT.

This clone showed up just once. This chain joins TRBV27 and TRBJ2-3, with D maybe TRBD2 (7 bases). This CDR3 has 13 residues. Germline CDR1 and CDR2: MNHEY and SMNVEV (reference sequence). Trimming removed 8 bases at V and 1 base at J, with 10 bases between. CDR3 nucleotides: TGTGCCAGCCGAGGGGGGGGCACAGATACGCAGTATTTT. It yields the protein CASRGGGTDTQYF.

The chain joins TRBV4-3 to TRBJ1-1; 7 bases agree with TRBD1. Germline V gene data show CDR1 as LGHNA and CDR2 as YSLEER. Trimming took 1 base from V and 3 from J; bases not matched to a gene: 5. The CDR3 contains 15 residues. This chain's CDR3 is CASSQGTGFYTEAFF. CDR3 nucleotides: TGCGCCAGCAGCCAAGGGACAGGTTTTTACACTGAAGCTTTCTTT.